This TCR beta chain was sequenced during a study of response to subunit inactivated influenza vaccine. The V gene's germline CDR1 is SGHKS and CDR2 YYEKEE (reference sequence). With V trimmed by 3 bases and J by 4 bases, 11 bases remained unmatched. The CDR3 runs 16 residues. Via MiXCR, TCRdb re-called the RT-PCR reads, giving one row per CDR3 protein. The sample consists of about 780,000 distinct CDR3 sequences, less than 20% of them appearing once. This receptor was taken from a man aged 50 to 60 who received an inactivated influenza vaccine. The chain carries TRBV5-5 and TRBJ2-5, with 8 positions matching TRBD1. This specimen was PBMCs from blood, taken 4 to 6 days after vaccination. CDR3 nucleotides: TGTGCCAGCAGCTATGACCCCCAGGGGGCCGGAGAGACCCAGTACTTC. It encodes CASSYDPQGAGETQYF.